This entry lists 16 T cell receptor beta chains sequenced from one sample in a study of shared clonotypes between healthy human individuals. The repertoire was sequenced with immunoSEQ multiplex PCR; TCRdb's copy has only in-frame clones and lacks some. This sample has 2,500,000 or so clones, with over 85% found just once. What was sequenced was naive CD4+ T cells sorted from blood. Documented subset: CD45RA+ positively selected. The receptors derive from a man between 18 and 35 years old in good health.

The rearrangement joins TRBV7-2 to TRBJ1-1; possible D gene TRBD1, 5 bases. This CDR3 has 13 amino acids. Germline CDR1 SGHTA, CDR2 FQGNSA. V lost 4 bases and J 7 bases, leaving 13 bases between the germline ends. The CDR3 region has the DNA TGTGCCAGCAGCTGGGCCAGGGAATATGAAGCTTTCTTT. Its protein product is CASSWAREYEAFF.

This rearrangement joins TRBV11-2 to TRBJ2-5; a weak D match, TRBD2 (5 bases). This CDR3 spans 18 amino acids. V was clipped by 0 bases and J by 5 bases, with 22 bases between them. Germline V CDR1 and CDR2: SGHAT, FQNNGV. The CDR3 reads CASSLDLGVAPKEETQYF. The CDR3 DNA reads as TGTGCCAGCAGCTTAGATTTAGGTGTAGCGCCCAAGGAGGAGACCCAGTACTTC.

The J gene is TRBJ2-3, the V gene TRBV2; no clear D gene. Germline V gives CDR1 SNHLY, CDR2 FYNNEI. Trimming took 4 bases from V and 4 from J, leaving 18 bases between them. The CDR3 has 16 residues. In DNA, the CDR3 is TGTGCCAGCAGTGCTCAAAAGTGGGTAAGATCAGATACGCAGTATTTT. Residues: CASSAQKWVRSDTQYF.

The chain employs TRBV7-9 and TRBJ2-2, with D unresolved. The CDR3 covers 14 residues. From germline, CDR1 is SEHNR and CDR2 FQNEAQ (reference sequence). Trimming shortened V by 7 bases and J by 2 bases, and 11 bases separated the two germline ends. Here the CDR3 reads CASIRSGNTGELFF. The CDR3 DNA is TGTGCCAGCATAAGGAGTGGAAACACCGGGGAGCTGTTTTTT.

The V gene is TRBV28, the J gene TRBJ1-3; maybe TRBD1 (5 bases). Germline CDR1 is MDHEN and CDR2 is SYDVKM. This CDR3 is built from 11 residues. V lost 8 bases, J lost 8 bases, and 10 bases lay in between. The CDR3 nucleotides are TGTGCCAGCTCCAGGGTGCACACCATATATTTT. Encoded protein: CASSRVHTIYF.

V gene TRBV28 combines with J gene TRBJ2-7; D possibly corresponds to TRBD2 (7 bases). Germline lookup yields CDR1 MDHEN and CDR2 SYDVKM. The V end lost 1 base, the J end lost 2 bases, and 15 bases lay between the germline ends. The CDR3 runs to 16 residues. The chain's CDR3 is CASSLSGGEKAYEQYF. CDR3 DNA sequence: TGTGCCAGCAGTTTATCGGGGGGCGAGAAGGCCTACGAGCAGTACTTC. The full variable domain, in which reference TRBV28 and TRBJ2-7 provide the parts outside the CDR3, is DVKVTQSSRYLVKRTGEKVFLECVQDMDHENMFWYRQDPGLGLRLIYFSYDVKMKEKGDIPEGYSVSREKKERFSLILESASTNQTSMYLCASSLSGGEKAYEQYFGPGTRLTVT.

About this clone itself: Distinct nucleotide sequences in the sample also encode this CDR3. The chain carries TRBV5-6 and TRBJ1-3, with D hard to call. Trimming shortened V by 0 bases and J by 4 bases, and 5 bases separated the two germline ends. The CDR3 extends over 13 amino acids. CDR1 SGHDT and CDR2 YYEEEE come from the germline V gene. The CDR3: CASSLDRGNTIYF. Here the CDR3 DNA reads TGTGCCAGCAGCTTGGATAGGGGAAACACCATATATTTT. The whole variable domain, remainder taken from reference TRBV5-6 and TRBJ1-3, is DAGVTQSPTHLIKTRGQQVTLRCSPKSGHDTVSWYQQALGQGPQFIFQYYEEEERQRGNFPDRFSGHQFPNYSSELNVNALLLGDSALYLCASSLDRGNTIYFGEGSWLTVV.

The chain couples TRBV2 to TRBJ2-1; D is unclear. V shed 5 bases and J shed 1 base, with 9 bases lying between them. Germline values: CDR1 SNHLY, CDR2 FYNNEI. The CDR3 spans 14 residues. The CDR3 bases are TGTGCCAGCAGTTCGGACGGATCCTACAATGAGCAGTTCTTC. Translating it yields CASSSDGSYNEQFF.

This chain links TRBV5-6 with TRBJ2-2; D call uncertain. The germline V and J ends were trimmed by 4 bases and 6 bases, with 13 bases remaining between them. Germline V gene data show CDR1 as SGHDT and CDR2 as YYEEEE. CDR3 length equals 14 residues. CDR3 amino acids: CASSPKIGPGELFF. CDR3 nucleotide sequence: TGTGCCAGCAGCCCCAAGATAGGGCCCGGGGAGCTGTTTTTT.

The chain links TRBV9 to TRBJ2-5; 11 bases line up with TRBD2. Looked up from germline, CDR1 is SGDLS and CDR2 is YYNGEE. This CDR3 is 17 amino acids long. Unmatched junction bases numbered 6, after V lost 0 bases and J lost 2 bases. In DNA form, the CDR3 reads TGTGCCAGCAGCGTAGAGACTAGCGGGGTCTTTCAAGAGACCCAGTACTTC. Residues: CASSVETSGVFQETQYF.

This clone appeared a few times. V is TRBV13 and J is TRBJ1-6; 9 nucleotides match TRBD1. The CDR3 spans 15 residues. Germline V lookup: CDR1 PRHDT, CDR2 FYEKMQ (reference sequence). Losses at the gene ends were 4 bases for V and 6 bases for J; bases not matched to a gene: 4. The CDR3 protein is CASSSTGQGNSPLHF. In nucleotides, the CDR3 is TGTGCCAGCAGCTCAACGGGACAGGGTAATTCACCCCTCCACTTT.

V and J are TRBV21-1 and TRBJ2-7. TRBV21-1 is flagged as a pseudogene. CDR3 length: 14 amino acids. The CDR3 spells CASSKRWPYYEQYF. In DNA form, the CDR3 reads TGTGCCAGCAGCAAAAGGTGGCCGTACTACGAGCAGTACTTC.

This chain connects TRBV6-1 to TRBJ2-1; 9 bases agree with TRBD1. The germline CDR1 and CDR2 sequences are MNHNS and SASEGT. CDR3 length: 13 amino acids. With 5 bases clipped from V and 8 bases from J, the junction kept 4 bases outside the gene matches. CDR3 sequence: CASSSQGAYEQFF. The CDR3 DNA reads TGTGCCAGCAGTTCACAGGGGGCCTATGAGCAGTTCTTC.

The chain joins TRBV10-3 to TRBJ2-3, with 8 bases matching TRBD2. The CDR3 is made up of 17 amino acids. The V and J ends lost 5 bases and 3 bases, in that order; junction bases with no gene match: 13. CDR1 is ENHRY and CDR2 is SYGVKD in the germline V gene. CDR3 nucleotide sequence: TGTGCCATCAGTCCCAAGGGGGTAGCGGGGTCGACAGATACGCAGTATTTT. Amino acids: CAISPKGVAGSTDTQYF.

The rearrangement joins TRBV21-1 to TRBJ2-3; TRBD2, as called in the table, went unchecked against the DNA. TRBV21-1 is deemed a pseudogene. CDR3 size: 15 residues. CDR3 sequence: CASSKSSGDRDTQYF. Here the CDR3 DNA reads TGTGCCAGCAGCAAATCTAGCGGGGATAGGGATACGCAGTATTTT.

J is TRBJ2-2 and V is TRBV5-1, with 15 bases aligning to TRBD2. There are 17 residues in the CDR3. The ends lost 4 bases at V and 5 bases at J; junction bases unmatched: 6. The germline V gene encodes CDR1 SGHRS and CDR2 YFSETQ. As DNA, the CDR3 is TGCGCCAGCAGCCCGGGACTAGCGGGGGGTTTTACCGGGGAGCTGTTTTTT. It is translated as CASSPGLAGGFTGELFF.